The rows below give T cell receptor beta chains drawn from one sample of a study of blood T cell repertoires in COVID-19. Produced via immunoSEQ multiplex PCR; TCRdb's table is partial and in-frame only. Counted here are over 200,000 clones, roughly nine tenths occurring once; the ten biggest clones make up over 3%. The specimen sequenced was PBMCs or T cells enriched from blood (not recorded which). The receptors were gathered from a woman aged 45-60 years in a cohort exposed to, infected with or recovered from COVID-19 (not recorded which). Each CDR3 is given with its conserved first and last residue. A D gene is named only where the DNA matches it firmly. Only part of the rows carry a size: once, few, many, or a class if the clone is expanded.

CDR3: CASSPDRNYGYTF
DNA: TGTGCCAGCAGCCCCGACAGGAACTATGGCTACACCTTC
J: TRBJ1-2
size: -
V: TRBV9
D: -

CDR3: CASSRPGHVDTQYF
DNA: TGTGCCAGCAGTAGACCGGGACACGTAGATACGCAGTATTTT
J: TRBJ2-3
size: -
V: TRBV6-5
D: -

CDR3: CASSSTSGGYIYNEQFF
DNA: TGTGCCAGCAGCTCGACTAGCGGGGGGTATATCTACAATGAGCAGTTCTTC
J: TRBJ2-1
size: -
V: TRBV7-9
D: TRBD2

CDR3: CASSQDPGGGLTEAFF
DNA: TGCGCCAGCAGCCAAGATCCAGGCGGGGGACTCACTGAAGCTTTCTTT
J: TRBJ1-1
size: -
V: TRBV4-1
D: -

CDR3: CATSDFQPGTGITLYNSPLHF
DNA: TGTGCCACCAGTGATTTTCAACCCGGGACAGGGATCACCCTTTATAATTCACCCCTCCACTTT
J: TRBJ1-6
size: few
V: TRBV24-1
D: TRBD1

CDR3: CASSLTTTGTQFYNSPLHF
DNA: TGCGCCAGCAGCTTGACTACGACAGGCACTCAATTCTATAATTCACCCCTCCACTTT
J: TRBJ1-6
size: -
V: TRBV5-1
D: -

CDR3: CASSPGTGPYEQYF
DNA: TGTGCCAGCAGCCCCGGGACAGGACCGTACGAGCAGTACTTC
J: TRBJ2-7
size: -
V: TRBV6-5
D: TRBD1

CDR3: CASSLVQGSGELFF
DNA: TGTGCCAGCAGCTTAGTACAGGGCTCCGGGGAGCTGTTTTTT
J: TRBJ2-2
size: once
V: TRBV11-3
D: -

CDR3: CASSQDWLAGMGGELFF
DNA: TGCGCCAGCAGCCAAGATTGGCTAGCGGGGATGGGCGGGGAGCTGTTTTTT
J: TRBJ2-2
size: -
V: TRBV4-3
D: TRBD2

CDR3: CASTPGTASMNTEAFF
DNA: TGTGCCAGCACCCCCGGGACAGCATCCATGAACACTGAAGCTTTCTTT
J: TRBJ1-1
size: -
V: TRBV9
D: TRBD1

CDR3: CASSPVHQNTEAFF
DNA: TGTGCCAGCTCACCGGTACATCAGAACACTGAAGCTTTCTTT
J: TRBJ1-1
size: -
V: TRBV18
D: -

CDR3: CASSLTTGLANSPLHF
DNA: TGTGCCAGCAGCTTAACGACAGGTCTAGCCAATTCACCCCTCCACTTT
J: TRBJ1-6
size: -
V: TRBV7-3
D: -

CDR3: CASSLALGDRLYSNQPQHF
DNA: TGTGCCAGCAGCTTAGCATTAGGAGACAGGCTTTATAGCAATCAGCCCCAGCATTTT
J: TRBJ1-5
size: -
V: TRBV7-2
D: -

CDR3: CASTTTGLNTEAFF
DNA: TGTGCCAGCACCACGACAGGGTTGAACACTGAAGCTTTCTTT
J: TRBJ1-1
size: -
V: TRBV28
D: TRBD1

CDR3: CASSSWTSMGADTQYF
DNA: TGTGCCAGCAGCTCCTGGACTAGCATGGGGGCAGATACGCAGTATTTT
J: TRBJ2-3
size: -
V: TRBV7-6
D: TRBD2

CDR3: CASSVPQPLAGGRISTDTQYF
DNA: TGTGCCAGCAGCGTACCTCAGCCCCTAGCGGGGGGGCGAATCAGCACAGATACGCAGTATTTT
J: TRBJ2-3
size: -
V: TRBV9
D: TRBD2

CDR3: CASSLRGEGGYTF
DNA: TGCGCCAGCAGCTTGAGAGGGGAGGGTGGCTACACCTTC
J: TRBJ1-2
size: -
V: TRBV5-1
D: -

CDR3: CASGLGLVRPDQETQYF
DNA: TGTGCTAGTGGTTTGGGGCTAGTACGCCCCGACCAAGAGACCCAGTACTTC
J: TRBJ2-5
size: -
V: TRBV12-5
D: -

CDR3: CASSFVGGSQPQHF
DNA: TGTGCCAGCAGCTTTGTAGGAGGGAGTCAGCCCCAGCATTTT
J: TRBJ1-5
size: -
V: TRBV11-2
D: -

CDR3: CASSVKPGTVSFSGYTF
DNA: TGTGCCAGCAGTGTTAAGCCCGGGACAGTCAGTTTTAGTGGCTACACCTTC
J: TRBJ1-2
size: -
V: TRBV27
D: TRBD1

CDR3: CASSYQGGTGLYEQYF
DNA: TGTGCCAGCAGCTACCAGGGGGGGACAGGGTTGTACGAGCAGTACTTC
J: TRBJ2-7
size: -
V: TRBV6-5
D: TRBD1

CDR3: CASSGAAPDTFNYGYTF
DNA: TGTGCCAGCAGTGGGGCCGCGCCAGATACCTTTAACTATGGCTACACCTTC
J: TRBJ1-2
size: -
V: TRBV6-2/TRBV6-3
D: -

CDR3: CASSVGVAGGQHEQYF
DNA: TGTGCCAGCAGCGTAGGGGTAGCGGGGGGGCAGCACGAGCAGTACTTC
J: TRBJ2-7
size: -
V: TRBV9
D: TRBD2

CDR3: CASSIATGFPYEQYF
DNA: TGTGCCAGTAGTATTGCAACAGGGTTTCCCTACGAGCAGTACTTC
J: TRBJ2-7
size: -
V: TRBV19
D: -

CDR3: CASSLAPGEGTEAFF
DNA: TGCGCCAGCAGCTTGGCCCCAGGGGAGGGCACTGAAGCTTTCTTT
J: TRBJ1-1
size: -
V: TRBV5-1
D: -

CDR3: CASSLGQPNTEAFF
DNA: TGTGCCAGCAGCCTGGGACAGCCAAACACTGAAGCTTTCTTT
J: TRBJ1-1
size: -
V: TRBV5-4
D: TRBD1

CDR3: CASSTGEAYNEQFF
DNA: TGTGCCAGTAGTACCGGGGAAGCCTACAATGAGCAGTTCTTC
J: TRBJ2-1
size: -
V: TRBV19
D: -

CDR3: CASSLDQGPKTIRNNSPLHF
DNA: TGTGCCAGCAGCTTAGATCAGGGGCCGAAAACGATACGGAATAATTCACCCCTCCACTTT
J: TRBJ1-6
size: -
V: TRBV7-8
D: -

CDR3: CASSSGTGGAWTEAFF
DNA: TGTGCCAGCAGTTCCGGGACAGGGGGCGCGTGGACTGAAGCTTTCTTT
J: TRBJ1-1
size: -
V: TRBV28
D: TRBD1

CDR3: CASSRTGTIEAFF
DNA: TGTGCCAGCTCGCGCACCGGGACAATTGAAGCTTTCTTT
J: TRBJ1-1
size: -
V: TRBV18
D: -

CDR3: CASSFGFGGQGGSPLHF
DNA: TGTGCCAGCAGCTTTGGCTTCGGGGGACAGGGGGGATCACCCCTCCACTTT
J: TRBJ1-6
size: -
V: TRBV7-2
D: TRBD1

CDR3: CASSRQGSPDTQYF
DNA: TGTGCCAGCAGCAGACAGGGCTCGCCAGATACGCAGTATTTT
J: TRBJ2-3
size: -
V: TRBV2
D: TRBD1

CDR3: CASSSTSGGASSTDTQYF
DNA: TGTGCCAGCAGCTCGACTAGCGGGGGCGCAAGTAGCACAGATACGCAGTATTTT
J: TRBJ2-3
size: -
V: TRBV3-1/TRBV3-2
D: TRBD2

CDR3: CTSSRGSNGSPLHF
DNA: TGCACCAGCAGCCGCGGCAGCAACGGTTCACCCCTCCACTTT
J: TRBJ1-6
size: -
V: TRBV1
D: -

CDR3: CASRQVNTEAFF
DNA: TGCGCCAGCAGGCAGGTGAACACTGAAGCTTTCTTT
J: TRBJ1-1
size: once
V: TRBV5-1
D: -

CDR3: CASSLAVRGEKLFF
DNA: TGCGCCAGCAGCTTGGCCGTACGAGGTGAAAAACTGTTTTTT
J: TRBJ1-4
size: -
V: TRBV5-1
D: -

CDR3: CASRGAGYGYTF
DNA: TGTGCCAGCAGGGGGGCGGGCTATGGCTACACCTTC
J: TRBJ1-2
size: -
V: TRBV12-3/TRBV12-4
D: -

CDR3: CASSPSSGGTWGYGYTF
DNA: TGTGCCAGCAGCCCAAGCTCCGGGGGGACATGGGGGTATGGCTACACCTTC
J: TRBJ1-2
size: -
V: TRBV9
D: -

CDR3: CASSLGQAQNQPQHF
DNA: TGTGCCAGCAGCTTGGGACAGGCCCAAAATCAGCCCCAGCATTTT
J: TRBJ1-5
size: -
V: TRBV7-2
D: TRBD1

CDR3: CASTGRRWYEQYF
DNA: TGTGCCAGCACGGGTCGTAGGTGGTACGAGCAGTACTTC
J: TRBJ2-7
size: -
V: TRBV27
D: -

CDR3: CASSLAREYGYTF
DNA: TGTGCCAGCAGCTTAGCGCGGGAATATGGCTACACCTTC
J: TRBJ1-2
size: -
V: TRBV7-2
D: -

CDR3: CASSLMTRETQYF
DNA: TGTGCCAGCAGTTTAATGACTCGGGAGACCCAGTACTTC
J: TRBJ2-5
size: -
V: TRBV12-3/TRBV12-4
D: -

CDR3: CASSWRAEQETQYF
DNA: TGTGCCAGCAGCTGGCGGGCGGAACAAGAGACCCAGTACTTC
J: TRBJ2-5
size: -
V: TRBV5-4
D: -

CDR3: CATVPGTDLNTEAFF
DNA: TGTGCCACCGTGCCCGGGACAGACTTGAACACTGAAGCTTTCTTT
J: TRBJ1-1
size: -
V: TRBV19
D: TRBD1

CDR3: CAWSGMDTSGNTIYF
DNA: TGTGCCTGGAGTGGAATGGACACCTCTGGAAACACCATATATTTT
J: TRBJ1-3
size: -
V: TRBV30
D: -

CDR3: CASSSGLNEQFF
DNA: TGTGCCAGCAGCTCCGGACTCAATGAGCAGTTCTTC
J: TRBJ2-1
size: -
V: TRBV11-3
D: -

CDR3: CAWSSDTPKAFF
DNA: TGTGCCTGGAGCTCCGACACACCCAAAGCTTTCTTT
J: TRBJ1-1
size: once
V: TRBV30
D: -

CDR3: CASSVALNTEAFF
DNA: TGTGCCAGCAGCGTAGCCTTGAACACTGAAGCTTTCTTT
J: TRBJ1-1
size: -
V: TRBV9
D: -

CDR3: CASSLDISNQPQHF
DNA: TGTGCCAGCAGCCTAGACATTAGCAATCAGCCCCAGCATTTT
J: TRBJ1-5
size: -
V: TRBV7-8
D: -

CDR3: CASSQGASRSDTQYF
DNA: TGCGCCAGCAGCCAAGGGGCAAGCAGGTCAGATACGCAGTATTTT
J: TRBJ2-3
size: -
V: TRBV4-3
D: -

CDR3: CATSAPGGYGYTF
DNA: TGTGCCACCTCGGCCCCGGGGGGCTATGGCTACACCTTC
J: TRBJ1-2
size: -
V: TRBV19
D: -